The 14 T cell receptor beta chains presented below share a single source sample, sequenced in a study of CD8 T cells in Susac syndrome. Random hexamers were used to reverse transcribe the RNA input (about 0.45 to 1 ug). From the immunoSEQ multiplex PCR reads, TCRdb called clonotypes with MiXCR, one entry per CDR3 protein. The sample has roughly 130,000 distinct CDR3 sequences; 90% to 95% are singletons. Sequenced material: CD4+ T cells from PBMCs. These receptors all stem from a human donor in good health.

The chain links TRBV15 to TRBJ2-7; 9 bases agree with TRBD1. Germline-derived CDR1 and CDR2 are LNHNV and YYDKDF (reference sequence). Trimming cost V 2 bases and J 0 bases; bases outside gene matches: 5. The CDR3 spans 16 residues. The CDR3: CATSRPDRGSSYEQYF. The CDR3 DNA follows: TGTGCCACCAGCAGACCGGACAGGGGCAGCTCCTACGAGCAGTACTTC. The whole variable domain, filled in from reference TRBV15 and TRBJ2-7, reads DAMVIQNPRYQVTQFGKPVTLSCSQTLNHNVMYWYQQKSSQAPKLLFHYYDKDFNNEADTPDNFQSRRPNTSFCFLDIRSPGLGDTAMYLCATSRPDRGSSYEQYFGPGTRLTVT.

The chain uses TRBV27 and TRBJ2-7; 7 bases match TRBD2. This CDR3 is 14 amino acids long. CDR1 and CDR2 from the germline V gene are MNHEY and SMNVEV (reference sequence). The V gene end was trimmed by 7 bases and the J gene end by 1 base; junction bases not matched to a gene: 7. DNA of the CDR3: TGTGCCAGCAAGCTAGCGGCCGGGTCCTACGAGCAGTACTTC. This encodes CASKLAAGSYEQYF.

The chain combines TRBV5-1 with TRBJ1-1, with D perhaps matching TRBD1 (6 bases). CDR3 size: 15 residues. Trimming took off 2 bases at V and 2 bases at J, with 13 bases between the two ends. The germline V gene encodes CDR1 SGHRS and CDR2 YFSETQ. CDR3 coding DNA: TGCGCCAGCAGCTTACTTACAGGGACCAACACTGAAGCTTTCTTT. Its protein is CASSLLTGTNTEAFF.

The CDR3 DNA reads TGTGCCAGCAGCCGAGATCCAGATACGCAGTATTTT. Translation gives CASSRDPDTQYF. The V gene is TRBV7-9, the J gene TRBJ2-3; no firm D call. The CDR3 contains 12 residues. Germline V gene lookup returns CDR1 SEHNR and CDR2 FQNEAQ (reference sequence). V was trimmed by 5 bases and J by 4 bases, leaving 7 bases between them.

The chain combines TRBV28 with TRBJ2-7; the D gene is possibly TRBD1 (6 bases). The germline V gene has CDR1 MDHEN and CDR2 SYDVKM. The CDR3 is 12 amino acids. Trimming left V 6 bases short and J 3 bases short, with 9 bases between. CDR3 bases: TGTGCCAGCAGAGAGGGGGACTACGAGCAGTACTTC. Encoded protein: CASREGDYEQYF.

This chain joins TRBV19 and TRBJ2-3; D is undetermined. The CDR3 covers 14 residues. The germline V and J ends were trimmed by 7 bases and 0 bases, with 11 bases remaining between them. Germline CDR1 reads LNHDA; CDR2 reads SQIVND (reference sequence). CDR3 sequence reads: CASKDGPSTDTQYF. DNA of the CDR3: TGTGCCAGTAAGGATGGACCTAGCACAGATACGCAGTATTTT.

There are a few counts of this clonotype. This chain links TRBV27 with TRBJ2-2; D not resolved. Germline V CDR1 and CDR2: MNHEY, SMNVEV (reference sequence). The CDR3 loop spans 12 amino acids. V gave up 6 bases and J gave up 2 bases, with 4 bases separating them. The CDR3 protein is CASRPNTGELFF. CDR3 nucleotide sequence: TGTGCCAGCAGACCAAACACCGGGGAGCTGTTTTTT.

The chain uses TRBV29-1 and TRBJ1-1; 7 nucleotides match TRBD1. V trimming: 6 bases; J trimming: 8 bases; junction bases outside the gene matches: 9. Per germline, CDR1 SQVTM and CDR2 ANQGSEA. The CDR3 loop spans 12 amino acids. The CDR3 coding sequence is TGCAGCGTGGCTCGACAGGGAAGCGAAGCTTTCTTT. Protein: CSVARQGSEAFF.

The CDR3 DNA sequence: TGTGCCAGCAGCCCCGGGACACCTAACTACGAGCAGTACTTC. Translation gives CASSPGTPNYEQYF. The rearrangement uses TRBV3-1 and TRBJ2-7; possibly TRBD1 for D (6 bases). Per germline, CDR1 LGHDT and CDR2 YNNKEL (reference sequence). The CDR3 sequence is 14 residues long. V was shortened by 4 bases and J by 3 bases, with 13 bases between the two germline ends.

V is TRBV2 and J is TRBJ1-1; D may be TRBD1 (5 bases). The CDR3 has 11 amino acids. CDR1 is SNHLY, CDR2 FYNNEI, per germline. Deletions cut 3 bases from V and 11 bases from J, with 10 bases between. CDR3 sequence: CASSEEGRAFF. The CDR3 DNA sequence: TGTGCCAGCAGTGAGGAGGGGCGGGCTTTCTTT.

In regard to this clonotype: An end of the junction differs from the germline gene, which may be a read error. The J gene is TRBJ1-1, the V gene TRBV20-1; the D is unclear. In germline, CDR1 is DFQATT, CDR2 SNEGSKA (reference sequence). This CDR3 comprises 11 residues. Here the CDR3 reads CSPVGGGRVIF. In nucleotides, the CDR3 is TGCAGCCCTGTGGGAGGCGGTCGGGTAATCTTT.

CDR3 coding DNA: TGTGCCAGCAGTTTAAACCCCACCTACGAGCAGTACTTC. This sequence encodes CASSLNPTYEQYF. V is TRBV28 and J is TRBJ2-7, with unresolved D. Germline V gene sequence: CDR1 MDHEN, CDR2 SYDVKM. This CDR3 has 13 amino acids. V was trimmed by 2 bases and J by 2 bases, leaving 7 bases between them.

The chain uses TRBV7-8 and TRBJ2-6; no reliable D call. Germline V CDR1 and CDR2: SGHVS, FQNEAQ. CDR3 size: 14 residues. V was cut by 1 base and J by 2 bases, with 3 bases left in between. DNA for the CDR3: TGTGCCAGCAGCTTAGGGACTGGGGCCAACGTCCTGACTTTC. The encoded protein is CASSLGTGANVLTF.

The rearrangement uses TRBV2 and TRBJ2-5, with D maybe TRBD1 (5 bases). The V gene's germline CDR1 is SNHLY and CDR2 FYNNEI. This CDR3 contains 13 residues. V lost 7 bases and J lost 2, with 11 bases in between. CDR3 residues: CASNQGRQETQYF. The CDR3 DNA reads TGTGCCAGCAACCAGGGTCGGCAAGAGACCCAGTACTTC.